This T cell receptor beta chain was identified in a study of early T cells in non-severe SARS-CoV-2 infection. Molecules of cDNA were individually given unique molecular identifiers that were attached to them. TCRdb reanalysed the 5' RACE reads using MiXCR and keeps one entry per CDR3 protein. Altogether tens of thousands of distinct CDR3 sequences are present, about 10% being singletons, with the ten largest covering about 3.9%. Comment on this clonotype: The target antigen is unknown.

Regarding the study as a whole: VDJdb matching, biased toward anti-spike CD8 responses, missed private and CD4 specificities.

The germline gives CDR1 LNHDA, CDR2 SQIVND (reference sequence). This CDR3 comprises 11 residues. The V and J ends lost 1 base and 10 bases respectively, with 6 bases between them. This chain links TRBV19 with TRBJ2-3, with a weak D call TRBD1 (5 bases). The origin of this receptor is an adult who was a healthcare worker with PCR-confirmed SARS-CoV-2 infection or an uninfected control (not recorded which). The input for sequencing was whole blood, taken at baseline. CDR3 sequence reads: CASSIAQAQYF. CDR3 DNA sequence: TGTGCCAGTAGTATAGCACAGGCGCAGTATTTT.